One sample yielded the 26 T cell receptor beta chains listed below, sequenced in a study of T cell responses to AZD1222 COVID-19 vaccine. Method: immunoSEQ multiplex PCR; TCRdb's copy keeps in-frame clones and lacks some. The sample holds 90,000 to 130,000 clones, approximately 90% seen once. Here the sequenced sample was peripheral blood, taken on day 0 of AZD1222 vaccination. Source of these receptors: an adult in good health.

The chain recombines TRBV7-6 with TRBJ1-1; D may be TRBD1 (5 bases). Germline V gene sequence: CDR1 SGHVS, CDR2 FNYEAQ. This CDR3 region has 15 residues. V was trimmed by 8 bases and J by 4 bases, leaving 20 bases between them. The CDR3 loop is CASSEFEGLGTEAFF. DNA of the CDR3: TGTGCCAGCTCAGAGTTTGAGGGGCTTGGCACTGAAGCTTTCTTT.

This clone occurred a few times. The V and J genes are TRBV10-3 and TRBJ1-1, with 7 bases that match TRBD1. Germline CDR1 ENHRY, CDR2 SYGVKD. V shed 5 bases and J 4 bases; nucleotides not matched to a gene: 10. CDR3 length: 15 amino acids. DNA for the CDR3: TGTGCCATCAGTTTTACACAGGGGCCGTCCACTGAAGCTTTCTTT. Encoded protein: CAISFTQGPSTEAFF.

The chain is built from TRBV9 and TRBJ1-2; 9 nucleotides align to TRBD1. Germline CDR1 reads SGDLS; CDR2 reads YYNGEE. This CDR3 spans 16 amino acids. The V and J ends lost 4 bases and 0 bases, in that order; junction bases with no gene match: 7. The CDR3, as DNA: TGTGCCAGCAGCCTTCCCCGGGACAGGGCTAACTATGGCTACACCTTC. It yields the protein CASSLPRDRANYGYTF. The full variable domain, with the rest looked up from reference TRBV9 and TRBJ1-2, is DSGVTQTPKHLITATGQRVTLRCSPRSGDLSVYWYQQSLDQGLQFLIQYYNGEERAKGNILERFSAQQFPDLHSELNLSSLELGDSALYFCASSLPRDRANYGYTFGSGTRLTVV.

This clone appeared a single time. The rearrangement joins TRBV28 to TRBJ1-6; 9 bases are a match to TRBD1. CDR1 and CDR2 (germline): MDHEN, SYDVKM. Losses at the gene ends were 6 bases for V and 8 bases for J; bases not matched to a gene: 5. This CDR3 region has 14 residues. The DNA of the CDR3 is TGTGCCAGCAGGGCTACAGGGGGCGATTCACCCCTCCACTTT. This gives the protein CASRATGGDSPLHF.

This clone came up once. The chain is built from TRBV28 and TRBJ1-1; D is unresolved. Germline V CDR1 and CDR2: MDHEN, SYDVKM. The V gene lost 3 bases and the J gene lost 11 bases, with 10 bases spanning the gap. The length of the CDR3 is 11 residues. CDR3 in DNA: TGTGCCAGCAGTTTTTGGGGTCGGGCTTTCTTT. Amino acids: CASSFWGRAFF.

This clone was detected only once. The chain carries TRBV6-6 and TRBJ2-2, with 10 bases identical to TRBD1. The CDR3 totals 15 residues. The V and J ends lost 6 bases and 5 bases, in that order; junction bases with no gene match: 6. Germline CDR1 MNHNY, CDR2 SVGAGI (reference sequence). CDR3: CASSPRDRGTGELFF. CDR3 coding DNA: TGTGCCAGCAGCCCCCGGGACAGGGGAACCGGGGAGCTGTTTTTT.

CDR3 nucleotides: TGTGCCAGCAGCTTAGAGGGCGGAAACCCCGCCGGGGAGCTGTTTTTT. This sequence encodes CASSLEGGNPAGELFF. V usage is TRBV7-9 and J usage is TRBJ2-2; D unresolved. Between the trimmed V and J ends, which lost 1 base and 6 bases, there was a span of 15 bases. Germline assignment: CDR1 SEHNR and CDR2 FQNEAQ (reference sequence). The CDR3 consists of 16 residues.

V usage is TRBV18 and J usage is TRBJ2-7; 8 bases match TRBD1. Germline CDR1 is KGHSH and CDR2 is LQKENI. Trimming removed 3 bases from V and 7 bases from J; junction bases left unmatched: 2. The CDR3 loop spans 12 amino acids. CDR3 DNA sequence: TGTGCCAGCTCACCCGACAGGGGTGAGCAGTACTTC. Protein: CASSPDRGEQYF.

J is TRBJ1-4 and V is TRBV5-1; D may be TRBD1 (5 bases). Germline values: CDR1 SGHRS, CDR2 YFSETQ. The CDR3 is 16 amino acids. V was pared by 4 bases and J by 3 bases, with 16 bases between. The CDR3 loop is CASSRGVGGSNEKLFF. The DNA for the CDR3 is TGCGCCAGCAGCCGCGGGGTTGGGGGTTCTAATGAAAAACTGTTTTTT.

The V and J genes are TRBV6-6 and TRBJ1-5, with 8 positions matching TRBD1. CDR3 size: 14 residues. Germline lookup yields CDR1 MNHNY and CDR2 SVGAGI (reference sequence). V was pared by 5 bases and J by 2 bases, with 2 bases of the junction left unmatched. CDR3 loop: CASSLDRGNQPQHF. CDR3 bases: TGTGCCAGCAGTCTGGACAGGGGCAATCAGCCCCAGCATTTT.

The CDR3 is CASSQDRGSRTGELFF. CDR3 nucleotides: TGTGCCAGCAGCCAAGATCGGGGGAGCAGAACCGGGGAGCTGTTTTTT. The V and J genes are TRBV4-2 and TRBJ2-2; maybe TRBD2 (6 bases). The V and J ends lost 0 bases and 5 bases respectively, with 13 bases between them. CDR3 length: 16 amino acids. The V gene's germline CDR1 is LGHNA and CDR2 YNFKEQ.

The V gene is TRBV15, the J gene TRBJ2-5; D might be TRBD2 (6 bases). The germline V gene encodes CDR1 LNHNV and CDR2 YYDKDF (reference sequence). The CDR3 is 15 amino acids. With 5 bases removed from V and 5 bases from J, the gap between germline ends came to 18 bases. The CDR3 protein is CATSGTLAHGETQYF. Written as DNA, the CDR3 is TGTGCCACCAGCGGAACCCTAGCGCATGGGGAGACCCAGTACTTC.

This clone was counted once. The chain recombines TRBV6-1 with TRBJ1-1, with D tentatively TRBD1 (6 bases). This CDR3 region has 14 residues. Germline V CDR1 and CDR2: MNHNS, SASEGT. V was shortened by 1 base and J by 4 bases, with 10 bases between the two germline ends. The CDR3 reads CASSEGTALTEAFF. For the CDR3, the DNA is TGTGCCAGCAGTGAAGGGACAGCGCTCACTGAAGCTTTCTTT.

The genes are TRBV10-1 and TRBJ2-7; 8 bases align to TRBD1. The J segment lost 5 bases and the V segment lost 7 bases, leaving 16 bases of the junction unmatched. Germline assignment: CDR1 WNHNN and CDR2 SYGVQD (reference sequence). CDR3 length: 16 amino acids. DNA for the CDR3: TGCGCCAGCACCAGAACCCTCGGACAGGGATCGGACGAGCAGTACTTC. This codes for CASTRTLGQGSDEQYF.

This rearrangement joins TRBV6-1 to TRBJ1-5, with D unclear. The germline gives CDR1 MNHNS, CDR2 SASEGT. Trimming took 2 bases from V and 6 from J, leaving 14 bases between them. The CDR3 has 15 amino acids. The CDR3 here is CASSESPMAGQPQHF. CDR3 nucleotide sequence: TGTGCCAGCAGTGAATCCCCGATGGCGGGTCAGCCCCAGCATTTT.

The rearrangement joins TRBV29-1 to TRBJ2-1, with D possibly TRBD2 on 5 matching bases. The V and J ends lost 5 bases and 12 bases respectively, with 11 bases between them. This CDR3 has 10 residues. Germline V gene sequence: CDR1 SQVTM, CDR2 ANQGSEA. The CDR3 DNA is TGCAGCGTTATGGACTTGGGGCAGTTCTTC. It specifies CSVMDLGQFF.

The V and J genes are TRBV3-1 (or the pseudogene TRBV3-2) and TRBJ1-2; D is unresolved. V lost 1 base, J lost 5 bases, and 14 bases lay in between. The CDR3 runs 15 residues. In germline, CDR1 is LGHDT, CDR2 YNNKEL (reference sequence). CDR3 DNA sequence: TGTGCCAGCAGCCAAGTTAGCGGGGTGTGGTATGGCTACACCTTC. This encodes CASSQVSGVWYGYTF.

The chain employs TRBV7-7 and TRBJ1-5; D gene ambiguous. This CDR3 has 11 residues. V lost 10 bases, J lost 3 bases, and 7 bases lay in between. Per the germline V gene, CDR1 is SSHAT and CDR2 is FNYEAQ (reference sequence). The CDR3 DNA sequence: TGTGCCATTGGGAACAATCAGCCCCAGCATTTT. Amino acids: CAIGNNQPQHF.

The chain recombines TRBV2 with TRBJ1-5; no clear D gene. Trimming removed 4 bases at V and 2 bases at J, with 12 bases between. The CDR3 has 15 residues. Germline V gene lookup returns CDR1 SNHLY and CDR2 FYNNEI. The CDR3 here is CASSVTGGGNQPQHF. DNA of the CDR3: TGTGCCAGCAGTGTGACGGGAGGTGGCAATCAGCCCCAGCATTTT.

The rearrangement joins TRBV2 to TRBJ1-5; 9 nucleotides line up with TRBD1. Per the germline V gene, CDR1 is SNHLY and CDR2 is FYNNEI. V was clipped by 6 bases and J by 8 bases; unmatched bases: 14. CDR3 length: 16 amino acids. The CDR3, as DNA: TGTGCCAGCAGCCTACAGGGGGCTTTAGGAGTGGAGCCCCAGCATTTT. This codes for CASSLQGALGVEPQHF.

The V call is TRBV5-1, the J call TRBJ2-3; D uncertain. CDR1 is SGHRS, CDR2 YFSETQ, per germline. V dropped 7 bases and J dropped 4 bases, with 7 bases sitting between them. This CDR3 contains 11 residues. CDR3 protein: CASQGPDTQYF. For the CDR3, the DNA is TGCGCCAGCCAAGGTCCAGATACGCAGTATTTT. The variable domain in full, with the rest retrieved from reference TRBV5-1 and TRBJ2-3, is KAGVTQTPRYLIKTRGQQVTLSCSPISGHRSVSWYQQTPGQGLQFLFEYFSETQRNKGNFPGRFSGRQFSNSRSEMNVSTLELGDSALYLCASQGPDTQYFGPGTRLTVL.

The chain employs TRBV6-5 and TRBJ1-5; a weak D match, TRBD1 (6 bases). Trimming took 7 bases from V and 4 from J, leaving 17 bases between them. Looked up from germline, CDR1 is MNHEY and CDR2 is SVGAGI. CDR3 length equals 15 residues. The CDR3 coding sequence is TGTGCCAGCAAGATCGGGGGCATCCCAAATCAGCCCCAGCATTTT. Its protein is CASKIGGIPNQPQHF.

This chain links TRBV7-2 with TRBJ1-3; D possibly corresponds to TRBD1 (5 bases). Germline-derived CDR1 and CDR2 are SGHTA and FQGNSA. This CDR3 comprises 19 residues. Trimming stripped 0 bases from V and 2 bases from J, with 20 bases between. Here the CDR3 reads CASSLARRGPDTTGNTIYF. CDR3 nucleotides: TGTGCCAGCAGCTTAGCTCGGCGGGGACCAGACACTACTGGAAACACCATATATTTT. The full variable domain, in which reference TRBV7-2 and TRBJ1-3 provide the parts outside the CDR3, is GAGVSQSPSNKVTEKGKDVELRCDPISGHTALYWYRQSLGQGLEFLIYFQGNSAPDKSGLPSDRFSAERTGGSVSTLTIQRTQQEDSAVYLCASSLARRGPDTTGNTIYFGEGSWLTVV.

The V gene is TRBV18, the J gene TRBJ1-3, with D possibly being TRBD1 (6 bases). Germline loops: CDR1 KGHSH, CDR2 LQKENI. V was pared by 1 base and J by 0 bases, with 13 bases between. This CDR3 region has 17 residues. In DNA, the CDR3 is TGTGCCAGCTCACCACTCTCGGGACAAAACTCTGGAAACACCATATATTTT. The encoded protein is CASSPLSGQNSGNTIYF.

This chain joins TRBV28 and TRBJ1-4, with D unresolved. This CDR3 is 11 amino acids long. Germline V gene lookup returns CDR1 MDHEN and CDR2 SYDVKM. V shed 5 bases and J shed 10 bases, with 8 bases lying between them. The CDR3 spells CASSRRGKLFF. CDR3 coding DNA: TGTGCCAGCAGTCGGCGGGGAAAACTGTTTTTT.

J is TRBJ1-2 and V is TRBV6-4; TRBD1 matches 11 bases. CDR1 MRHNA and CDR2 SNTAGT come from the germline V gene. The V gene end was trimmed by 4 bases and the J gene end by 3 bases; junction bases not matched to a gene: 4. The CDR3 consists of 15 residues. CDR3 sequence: CASSAGTGGDYGYTF. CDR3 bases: TGTGCCAGCAGTGCCGGGACAGGGGGGGACTATGGCTACACCTTC.